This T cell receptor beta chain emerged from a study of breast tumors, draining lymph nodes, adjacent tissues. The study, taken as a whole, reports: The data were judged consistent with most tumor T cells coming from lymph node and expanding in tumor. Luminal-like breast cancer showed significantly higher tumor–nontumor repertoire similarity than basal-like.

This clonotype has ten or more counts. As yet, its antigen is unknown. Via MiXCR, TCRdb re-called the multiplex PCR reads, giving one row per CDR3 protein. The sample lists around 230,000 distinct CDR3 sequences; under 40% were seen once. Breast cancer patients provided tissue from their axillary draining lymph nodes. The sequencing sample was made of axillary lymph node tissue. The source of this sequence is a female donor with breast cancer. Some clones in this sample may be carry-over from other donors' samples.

The CDR3 sequence: CASSSPNYEQFF. In DNA, the CDR3 is TGTGCCAGCAGTTCTCCGAACTATGAGCAGTTCTTC. The chain combines TRBV6-5 with TRBJ2-1; D unresolved. V dropped 4 bases and J dropped 8 bases, with 9 bases sitting between them. From germline, CDR1 is MNHEY and CDR2 SVGAGI. CDR3 length: 12 residues.